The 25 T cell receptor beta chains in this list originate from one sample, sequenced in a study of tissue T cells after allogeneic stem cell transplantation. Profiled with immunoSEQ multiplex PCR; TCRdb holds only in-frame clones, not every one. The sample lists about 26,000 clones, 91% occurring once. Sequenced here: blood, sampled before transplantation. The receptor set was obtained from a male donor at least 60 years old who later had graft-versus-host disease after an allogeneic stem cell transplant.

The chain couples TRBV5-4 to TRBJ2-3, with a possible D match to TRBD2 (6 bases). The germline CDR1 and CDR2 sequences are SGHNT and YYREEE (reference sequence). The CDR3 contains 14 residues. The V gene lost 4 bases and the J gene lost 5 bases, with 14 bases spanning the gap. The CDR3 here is CASSRGAGLDTQYF. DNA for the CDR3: TGTGCCAGCAGCCGCGGGGCGGGGCTAGATACGCAGTATTTT.

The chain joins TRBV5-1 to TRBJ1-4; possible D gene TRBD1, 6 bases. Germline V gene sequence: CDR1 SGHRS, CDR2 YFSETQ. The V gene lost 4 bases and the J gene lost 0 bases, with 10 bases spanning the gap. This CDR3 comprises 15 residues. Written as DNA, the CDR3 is TGCGCCAGCAGCCTACAGGGTGCAACTAATGAAAAACTGTTTTTT. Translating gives CASSLQGATNEKLFF.

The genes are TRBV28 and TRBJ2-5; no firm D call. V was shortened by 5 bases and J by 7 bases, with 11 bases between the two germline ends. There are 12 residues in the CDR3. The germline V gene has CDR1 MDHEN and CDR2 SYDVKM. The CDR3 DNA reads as TGTGCCAGCAGTCCCATGATTGGGACCCAGTACTTC. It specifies CASSPMIGTQYF.

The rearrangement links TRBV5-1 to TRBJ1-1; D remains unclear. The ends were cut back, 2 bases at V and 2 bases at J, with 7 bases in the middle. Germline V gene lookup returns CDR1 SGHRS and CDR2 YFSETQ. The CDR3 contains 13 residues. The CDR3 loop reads CASSFEINTEAFF. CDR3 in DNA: TGCGCCAGCAGCTTTGAGATAAACACTGAAGCTTTCTTT.

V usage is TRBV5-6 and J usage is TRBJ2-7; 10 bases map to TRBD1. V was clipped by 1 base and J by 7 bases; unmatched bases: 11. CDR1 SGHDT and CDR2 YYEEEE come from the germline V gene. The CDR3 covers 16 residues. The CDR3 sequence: CASSLRLTGGQGEQYF. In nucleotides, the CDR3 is TGTGCCAGCAGCTTGAGGCTGACAGGGGGCCAGGGGGAGCAGTACTTC. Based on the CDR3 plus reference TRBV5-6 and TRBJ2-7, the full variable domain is DAGVTQSPTHLIKTRGQQVTLRCSPKSGHDTVSWYQQALGQGPQFIFQYYEEEERQRGNFPDRFSGHQFPNYSSELNVNALLLGDSALYLCASSLRLTGGQGEQYFGPGTRLTVT.

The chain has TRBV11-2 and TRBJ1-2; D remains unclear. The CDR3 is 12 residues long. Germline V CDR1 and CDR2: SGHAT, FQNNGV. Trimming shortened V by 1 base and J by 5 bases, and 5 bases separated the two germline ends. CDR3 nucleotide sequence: TGTGCCAGCAGCTTAGGGGAGTATGGCTACACCTTC. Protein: CASSLGEYGYTF.

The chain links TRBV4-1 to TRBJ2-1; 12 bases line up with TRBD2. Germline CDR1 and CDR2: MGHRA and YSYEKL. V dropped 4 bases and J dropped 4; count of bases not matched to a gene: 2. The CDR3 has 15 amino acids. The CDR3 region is CASSRTSGVYNEQFF. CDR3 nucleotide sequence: TGCGCCAGCAGCCGGACTAGCGGGGTATACAATGAGCAGTTCTTC.

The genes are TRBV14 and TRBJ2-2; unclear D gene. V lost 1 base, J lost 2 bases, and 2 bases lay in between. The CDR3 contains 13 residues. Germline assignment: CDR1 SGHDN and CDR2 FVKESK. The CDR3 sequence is CASSQVNTGELFF. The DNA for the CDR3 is TGTGCCAGCAGCCAAGTCAACACCGGGGAGCTGTTTTTT.

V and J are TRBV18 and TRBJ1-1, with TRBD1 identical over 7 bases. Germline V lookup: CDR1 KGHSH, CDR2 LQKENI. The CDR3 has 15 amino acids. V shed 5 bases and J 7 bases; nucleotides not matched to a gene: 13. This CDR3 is CASSSTQGVPREAFF. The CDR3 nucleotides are TGTGCCAGCTCATCAACCCAGGGGGTCCCTCGTGAAGCTTTCTTT.

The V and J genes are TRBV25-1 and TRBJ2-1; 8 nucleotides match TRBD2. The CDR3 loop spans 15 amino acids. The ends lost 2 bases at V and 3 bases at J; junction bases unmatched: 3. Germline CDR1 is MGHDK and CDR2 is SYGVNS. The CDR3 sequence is CASSEAGGNYNEQFF. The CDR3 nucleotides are TGTGCCAGCAGTGAAGCGGGGGGAAACTACAATGAGCAGTTCTTC.

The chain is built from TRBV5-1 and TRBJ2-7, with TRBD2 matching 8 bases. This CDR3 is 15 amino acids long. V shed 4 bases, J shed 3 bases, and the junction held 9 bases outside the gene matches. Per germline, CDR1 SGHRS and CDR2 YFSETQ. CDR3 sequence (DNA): TGCGCCAGCAGCCCCTCCGCGACTAGCGTCTACGAGCAGTACTTC. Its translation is CASSPSATSVYEQYF. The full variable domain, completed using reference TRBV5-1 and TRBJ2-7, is KAGVTQTPRYLIKTRGQQVTLSCSPISGHRSVSWYQQTPGQGLQFLFEYFSETQRNKGNFPGRFSGRQFSNSRSEMNVSTLELGDSALYLCASSPSATSVYEQYFGPGTRLTVT.

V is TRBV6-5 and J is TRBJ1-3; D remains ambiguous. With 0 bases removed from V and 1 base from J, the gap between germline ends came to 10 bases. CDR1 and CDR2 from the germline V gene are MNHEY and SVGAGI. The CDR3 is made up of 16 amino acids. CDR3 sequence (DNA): TGTGCCAGCAGTTACTCGAGTGGCAGATCTGGAAACACCATATATTTT. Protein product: CASSYSSGRSGNTIYF.

Here the CDR3 reads CSVGDRGMGGYTF. The CDR3 coding sequence is TGCAGCGTTGGGGACAGGGGTATGGGTGGCTACACCTTC. This chain links TRBV29-1 with TRBJ1-2, with TRBD1 identical over 10 bases. This CDR3 is 13 amino acids long. V lost 4 bases to trimming and J lost 7 bases; unmatched junction nucleotides: 6. Looked up from germline, CDR1 is SQVTM and CDR2 is ANQGSEA.

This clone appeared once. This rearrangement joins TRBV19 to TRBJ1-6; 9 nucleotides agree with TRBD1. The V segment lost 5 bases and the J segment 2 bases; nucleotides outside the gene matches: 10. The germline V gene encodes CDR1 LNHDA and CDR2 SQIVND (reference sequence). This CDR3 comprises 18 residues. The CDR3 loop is CASSSSTGGGTYNSPLHF. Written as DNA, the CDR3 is TGTGCCAGTAGTTCCTCGACAGGGGGTGGAACCTATAATTCACCCCTCCACTTT.

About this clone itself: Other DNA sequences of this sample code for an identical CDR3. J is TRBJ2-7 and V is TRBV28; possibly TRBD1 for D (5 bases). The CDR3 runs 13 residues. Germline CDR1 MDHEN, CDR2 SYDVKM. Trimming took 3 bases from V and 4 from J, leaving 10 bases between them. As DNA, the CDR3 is TGTGCCAGCAGTTTCGACAGCGCTTACGAGCAGTACTTC. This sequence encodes CASSFDSAYEQYF.

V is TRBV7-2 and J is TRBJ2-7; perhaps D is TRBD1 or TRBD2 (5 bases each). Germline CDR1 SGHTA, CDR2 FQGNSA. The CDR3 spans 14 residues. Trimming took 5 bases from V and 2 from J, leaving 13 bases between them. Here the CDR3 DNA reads TGTGCCAGCAGCGAGGGGTCCCCCGCCTACGAGCAGTACTTC. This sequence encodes CASSEGSPAYEQYF.

The CDR3 region has the DNA TGCGCCAGCAGTCCGATATTAAGTGGACTCACAAACAATGAGCAGTTCTTC. Residues: CASSPILSGLTNNEQFF. The V gene is TRBV5-1, the J gene TRBJ2-1; possible D gene TRBD2, 5 bases. Germline lookup yields CDR1 SGHRS and CDR2 YFSETQ. Trimming stripped 5 bases from V and 5 bases from J, with 23 bases between. The CDR3 has 17 amino acids.

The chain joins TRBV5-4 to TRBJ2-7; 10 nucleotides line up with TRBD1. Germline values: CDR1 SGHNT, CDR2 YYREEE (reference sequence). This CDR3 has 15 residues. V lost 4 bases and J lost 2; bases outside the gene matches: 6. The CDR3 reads CASSPRGTGAYEQYF. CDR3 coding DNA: TGTGCCAGCAGCCCGAGGGGGACAGGGGCCTACGAGCAGTACTTC.

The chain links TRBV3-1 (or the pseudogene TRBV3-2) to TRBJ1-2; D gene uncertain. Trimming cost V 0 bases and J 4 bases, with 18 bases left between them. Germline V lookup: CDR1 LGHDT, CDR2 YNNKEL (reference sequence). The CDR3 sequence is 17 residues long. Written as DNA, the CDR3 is TGTGCCAGCAGCCAAGATGGGAGGGCCCGACTTGGCTATGGCTACACCTTC. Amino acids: CASSQDGRARLGYGYTF.

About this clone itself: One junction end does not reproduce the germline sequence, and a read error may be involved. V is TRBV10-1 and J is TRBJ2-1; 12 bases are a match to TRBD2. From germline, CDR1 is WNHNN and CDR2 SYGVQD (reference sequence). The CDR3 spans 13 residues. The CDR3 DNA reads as TGCGCCAGCAGTCCTAGCGGGGGGGCTTCTTTCCTCTTC. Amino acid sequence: CASSPSGGASFLF.

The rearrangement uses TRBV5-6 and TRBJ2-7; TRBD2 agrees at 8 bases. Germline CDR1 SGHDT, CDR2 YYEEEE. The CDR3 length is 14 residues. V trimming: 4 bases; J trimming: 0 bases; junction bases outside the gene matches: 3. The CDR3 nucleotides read TGTGCCAGCAGCCCCGGGGGGGCCTCCTACGAGCAGTACTTC. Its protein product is CASSPGGASYEQYF. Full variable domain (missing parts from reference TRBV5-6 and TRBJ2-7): DAGVTQSPTHLIKTRGQQVTLRCSPKSGHDTVSWYQQALGQGPQFIFQYYEEEERQRGNFPDRFSGHQFPNYSSELNVNALLLGDSALYLCASSPGGASYEQYFGPGTRLTVT.

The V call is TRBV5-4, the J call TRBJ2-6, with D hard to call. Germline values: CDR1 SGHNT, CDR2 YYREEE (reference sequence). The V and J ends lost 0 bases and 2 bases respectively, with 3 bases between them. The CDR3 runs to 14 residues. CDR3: CASSLDAGANVLTF. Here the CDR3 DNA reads TGTGCCAGCAGCTTGGATGCTGGGGCCAACGTCCTGACTTTC.

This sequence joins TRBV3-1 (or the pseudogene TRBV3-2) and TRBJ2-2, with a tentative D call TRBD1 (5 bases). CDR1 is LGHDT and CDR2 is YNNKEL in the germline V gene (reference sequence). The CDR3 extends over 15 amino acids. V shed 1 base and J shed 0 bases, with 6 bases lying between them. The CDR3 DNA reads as TGTGCCAGCAGCCAAGGGGGCTCGAACACCGGGGAGCTGTTTTTT. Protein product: CASSQGGSNTGELFF.

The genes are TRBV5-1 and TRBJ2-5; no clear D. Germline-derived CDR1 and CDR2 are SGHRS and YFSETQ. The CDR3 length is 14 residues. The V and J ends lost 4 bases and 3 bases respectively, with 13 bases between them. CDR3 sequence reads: CASSTRRAEETQYF. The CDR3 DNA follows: TGCGCCAGCAGCACCAGACGGGCTGAAGAGACCCAGTACTTC.

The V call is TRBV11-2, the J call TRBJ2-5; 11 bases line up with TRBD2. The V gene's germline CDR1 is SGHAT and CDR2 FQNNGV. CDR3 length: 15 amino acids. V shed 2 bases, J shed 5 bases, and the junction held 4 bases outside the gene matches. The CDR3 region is CASSLLAGGMETQYF. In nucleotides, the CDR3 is TGTGCCAGCAGCTTACTAGCGGGGGGAATGGAGACCCAGTACTTC.